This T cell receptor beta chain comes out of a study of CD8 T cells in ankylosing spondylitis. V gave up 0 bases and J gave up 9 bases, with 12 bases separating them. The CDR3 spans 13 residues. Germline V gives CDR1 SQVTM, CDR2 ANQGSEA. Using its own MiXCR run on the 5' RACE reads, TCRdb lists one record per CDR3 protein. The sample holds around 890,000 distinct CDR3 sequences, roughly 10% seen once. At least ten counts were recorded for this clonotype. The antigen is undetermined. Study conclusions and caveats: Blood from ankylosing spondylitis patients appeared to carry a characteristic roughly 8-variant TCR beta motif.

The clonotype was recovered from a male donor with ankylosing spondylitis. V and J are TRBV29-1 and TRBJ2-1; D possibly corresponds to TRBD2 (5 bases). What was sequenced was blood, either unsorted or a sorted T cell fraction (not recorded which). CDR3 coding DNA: TGCAGCGTTGAAGATAACCAGGAGGTTGAGCAGTTCTTC. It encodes CSVEDNQEVEQFF.